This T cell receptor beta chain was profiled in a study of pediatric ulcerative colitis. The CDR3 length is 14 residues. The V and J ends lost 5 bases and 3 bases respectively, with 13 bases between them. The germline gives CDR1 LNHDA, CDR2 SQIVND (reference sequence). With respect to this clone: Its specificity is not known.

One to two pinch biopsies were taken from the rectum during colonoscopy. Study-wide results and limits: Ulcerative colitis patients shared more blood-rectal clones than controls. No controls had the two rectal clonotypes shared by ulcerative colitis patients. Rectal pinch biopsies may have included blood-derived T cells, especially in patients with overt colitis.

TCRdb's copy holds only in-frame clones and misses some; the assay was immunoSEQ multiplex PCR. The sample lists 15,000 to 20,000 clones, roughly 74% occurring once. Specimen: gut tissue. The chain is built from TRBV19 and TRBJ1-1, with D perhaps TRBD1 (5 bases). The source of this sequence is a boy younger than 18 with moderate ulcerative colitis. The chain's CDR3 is CASSARDLDTEAFF. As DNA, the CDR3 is TGTGCCAGTAGTGCTCGGGACTTAGACACTGAAGCTTTCTTT.